These T cell receptor beta chains were read from a single sample in a study of T cells after yellow fever vaccination. Via MiXCR, TCRdb re-called the 5' RACE reads, giving one row per CDR3 protein. This table holds 250,000 to 300,000 distinct CDR3 sequences, roughly 4.8% found once. This sample comprised CD4+ T cells sorted from PBMCs, obtained on the day of the yellow fever booster vaccination. The receptors come from a man younger than 30 who received the YFV17D yellow fever vaccine. The CDR3 runs from the conserved cysteine through the conserved F or W. A D gene is named only where the DNA matches it firmly. The size of a clone is reported for some rows only, either as once, few or many, or as a class for expanded clones.

clone size	D gene	V gene	J gene	CDR3 protein	CDR3 DNA
many	TRBD1	TRBV10-3	TRBJ1-1	CAISRDRGTEAFF	TGTGCCATCAGCCGGGACAGGGGCACTGAAGCTTTCTTT
few	TRBD2	TRBV6-6	TRBJ2-7	CASSPQTSGGPPRGEQYF	TGTGCCAGCAGTCCCCAGACTAGCGGGGGCCCCCCGCGGGGGGAGCAGTACTTC
many	NA	TRBV7-2	TRBJ1-1	CASSYRPGTEAFF	TGTGCCAGCAGTTACAGGCCGGGCACTGAAGCTTTCTTT
many	NA	TRBV7-2	TRBJ2-3	CASSTRPTDTQYF	TGTGCCAGCAGCACCAGACCGACAGATACGCAGTATTTT
many	TRBD1	TRBV5-1	TRBJ2-4	CASSSDTGAQNIQYF	TGCGCCAGCAGCTCCGATACAGGGGCCCAAAACATTCAGTACTTC
NA	TRBD2	TRBV19	TRBJ2-2	CATSIGLAGGLNTGELFF	TGTGCCACTTCGATCGGACTAGCGGGGGGACTAAACACCGGGGAGCTGTTTTTT
NA	TRBD2	TRBV5-1	TRBJ2-5	CASSPTSGKETQYF	TGCGCCAGCAGCCCCACTAGCGGAAAAGAGACCCAGTACTTC
NA	NA	TRBV7-2	TRBJ1-2	CASSLEAGIDGYTF	TGTGCCAGCAGCTTAGAGGCAGGGATCGATGGCTACACCTTC
many	NA	TRBV4-1	TRBJ2-7	CASSQDRNGPYEQYF	TGCGCCAGCAGCCAAGATCGGAACGGCCCCTACGAGCAGTACTTC
NA	TRBD1	TRBV2	TRBJ2-5	CASSRDSPQVGTQYF	TGTGCCAGCAGTCGGGACAGCCCTCAGGTTGGGACCCAGTACTTC
NA	NA	TRBV7-7	TRBJ2-1	CASSATAYNEQFF	TGTGCTAGCAGCGCGACAGCTTACAATGAGCAGTTCTTC
few	NA	TRBV12-2	TRBJ2-3	CASRPALHGHTTDTQYF	TGTGCAAGTCGCCCAGCCCTACACGGTCACACTACAGATACGCAGTATTTT
many	NA	TRBV9	TRBJ2-2	CASSIRTGGGELFF	TGTGCCAGCAGCATTCGGACCGGCGGGGGGGAGCTGTTTTTT
NA	NA	TRBV7-2	TRBJ2-7	CASSFNGGPYEQYF	TGTGCCAGCAGCTTCAACGGGGGACCCTACGAGCAGTACTTC
few	NA	TRBV12-3/TRBV12-4	TRBJ1-2	CASSRGEEVYGYTF	TGTGCCAGCAGCCGAGGCGAGGAAGTCTATGGCTACACCTTC
NA	NA	TRBV7-9	TRBJ1-2	CASSPDLGRGYGYTF	TGTGCCAGCAGCCCGGATCTGGGGCGCGGCTATGGCTACACCTTC
NA	NA	TRBV7-2	TRBJ2-7	CASSLGSRPSSYEQYF	TGTGCCAGCAGCTTGGGCAGCAGGCCTAGCTCCTACGAGCAGTACTTC
NA	NA	TRBV5-1	TRBJ2-1	CASSLQVNNEQFF	TGCGCCAGCAGCTTACAGGTCAACAATGAGCAGTTCTTC
NA	TRBD2	TRBV6-6	TRBJ2-2	CASSPGLGGNTGELFF	TGTGCCAGCAGCCCGGGACTAGGCGGAAACACCGGGGAGCTGTTTTTT
NA	NA	TRBV6-1	TRBJ1-5	CASSDWGHLEPQHF	TGTGCCAGCAGTGACTGGGGCCACCTTGAGCCCCAGCATTTT